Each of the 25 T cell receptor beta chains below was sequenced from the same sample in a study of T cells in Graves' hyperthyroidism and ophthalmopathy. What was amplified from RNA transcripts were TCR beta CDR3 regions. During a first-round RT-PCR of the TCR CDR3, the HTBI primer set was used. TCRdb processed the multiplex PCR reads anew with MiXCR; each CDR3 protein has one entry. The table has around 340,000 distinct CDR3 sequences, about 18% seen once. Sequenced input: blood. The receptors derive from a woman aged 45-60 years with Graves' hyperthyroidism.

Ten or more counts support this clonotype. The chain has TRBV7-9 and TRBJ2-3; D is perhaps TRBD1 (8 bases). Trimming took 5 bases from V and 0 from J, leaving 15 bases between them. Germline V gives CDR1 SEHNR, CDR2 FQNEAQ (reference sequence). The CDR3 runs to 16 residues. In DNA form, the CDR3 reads TGTGCCAGCAGCCCGATACAGGGGGGGAGCACAGATACGCAGTATTTT. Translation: CASSPIQGGSTDTQYF.

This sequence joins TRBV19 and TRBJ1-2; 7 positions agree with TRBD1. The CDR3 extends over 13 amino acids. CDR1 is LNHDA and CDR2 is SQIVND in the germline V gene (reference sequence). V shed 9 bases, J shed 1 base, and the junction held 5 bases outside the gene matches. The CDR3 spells CARPNRGNYGYTF. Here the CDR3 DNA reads TGTGCCAGACCAAACAGGGGTAACTATGGCTACACCTTC. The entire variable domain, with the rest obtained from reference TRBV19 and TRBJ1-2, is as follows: DGGITQSPKYLFRKEGQNVTLSCEQNLNHDAMYWYRQDPGQGLRLIYYSQIVNDFQKGDIAEGYSVSREKKESFPLTVTSAQKNPTAFYLCARPNRGNYGYTFGSGTRLTVV.

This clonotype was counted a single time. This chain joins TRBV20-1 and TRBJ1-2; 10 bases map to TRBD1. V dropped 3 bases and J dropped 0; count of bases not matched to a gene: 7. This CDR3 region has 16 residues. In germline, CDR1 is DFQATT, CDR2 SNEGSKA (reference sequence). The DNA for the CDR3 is TGCAGTGCTAGTGGTTCAGGGACAGGGGCTAACTATGGCTACACCTTC. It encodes CSASGSGTGANYGYTF.

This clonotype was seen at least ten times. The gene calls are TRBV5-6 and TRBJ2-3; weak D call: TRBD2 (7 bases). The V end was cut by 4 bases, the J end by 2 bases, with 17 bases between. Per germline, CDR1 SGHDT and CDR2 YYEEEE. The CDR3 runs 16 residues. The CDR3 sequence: CASSQHGGRDTDTQYF. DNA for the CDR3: TGTGCCAGCAGCCAGCACGGGGGGCGAGACACAGATACGCAGTATTTT.

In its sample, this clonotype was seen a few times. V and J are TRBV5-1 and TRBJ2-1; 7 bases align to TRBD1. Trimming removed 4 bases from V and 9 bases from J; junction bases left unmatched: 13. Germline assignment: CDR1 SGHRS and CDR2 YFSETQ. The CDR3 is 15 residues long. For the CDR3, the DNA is TGCGCCAGCAGCAAACAGACAGGGAGCTTAAGTGAGCAGTTCTTC. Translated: CASSKQTGSLSEQFF.

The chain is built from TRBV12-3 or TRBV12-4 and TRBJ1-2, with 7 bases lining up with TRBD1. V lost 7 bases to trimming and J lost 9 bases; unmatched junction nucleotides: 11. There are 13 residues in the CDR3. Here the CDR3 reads CASTLWEGASYTF. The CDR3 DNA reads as TGTGCCAGCACCCTGTGGGAGGGGGCCAGCTACACCTTC.

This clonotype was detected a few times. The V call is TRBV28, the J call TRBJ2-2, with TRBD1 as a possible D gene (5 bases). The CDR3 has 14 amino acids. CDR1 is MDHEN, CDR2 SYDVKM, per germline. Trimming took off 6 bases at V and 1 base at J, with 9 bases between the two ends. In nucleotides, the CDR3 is TGTGCCAGCAGGGGGCCCGGGAACACCGGGGAGCTGTTTTTT. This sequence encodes CASRGPGNTGELFF.

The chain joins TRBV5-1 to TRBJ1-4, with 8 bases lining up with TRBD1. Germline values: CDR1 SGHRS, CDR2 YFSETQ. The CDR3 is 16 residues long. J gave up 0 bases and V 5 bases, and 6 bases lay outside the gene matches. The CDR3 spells CASSRQGTATNEKLFF. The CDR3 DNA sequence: TGCGCCAGCAGTAGACAGGGGACTGCAACTAATGAAAAACTGTTTTTT.

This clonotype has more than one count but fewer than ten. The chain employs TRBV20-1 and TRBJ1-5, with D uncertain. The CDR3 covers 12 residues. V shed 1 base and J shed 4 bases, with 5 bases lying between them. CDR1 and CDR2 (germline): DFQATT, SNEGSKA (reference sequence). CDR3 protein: CSARGPNQPQHF. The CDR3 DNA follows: TGCAGTGCTAGAGGGCCAAATCAGCCCCAGCATTTT.

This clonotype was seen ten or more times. Written as DNA, the CDR3 is TGTGCCTGGAGCGGGCTAGCGGGAGCTACGCAGTATTTT. Translating gives CAWSGLAGATQYF. The chain uses TRBV30 and TRBJ2-3, with 10 bases lining up with TRBD2. This CDR3 has 13 amino acids. Germline CDR1 is GTSNPN and CDR2 is SVGIG (reference sequence). Unmatched junction bases numbered 5, after V lost 3 bases and J lost 8 bases.

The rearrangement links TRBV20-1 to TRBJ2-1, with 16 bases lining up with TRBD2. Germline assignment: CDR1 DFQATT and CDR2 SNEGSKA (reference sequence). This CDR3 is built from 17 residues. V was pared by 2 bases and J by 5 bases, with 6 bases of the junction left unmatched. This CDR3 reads CSARTKGLAGGDNEQFF. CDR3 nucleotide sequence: TGCAGTGCTAGAACTAAGGGACTAGCGGGAGGGGACAATGAGCAGTTCTTC.

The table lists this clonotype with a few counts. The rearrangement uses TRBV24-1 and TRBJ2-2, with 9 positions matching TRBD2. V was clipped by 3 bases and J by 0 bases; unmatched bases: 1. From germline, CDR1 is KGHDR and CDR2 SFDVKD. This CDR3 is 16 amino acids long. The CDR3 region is CATSDPSGANTGELFF. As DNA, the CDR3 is TGTGCCACCAGTGATCCTAGCGGGGCGAACACCGGGGAGCTGTTTTTT.

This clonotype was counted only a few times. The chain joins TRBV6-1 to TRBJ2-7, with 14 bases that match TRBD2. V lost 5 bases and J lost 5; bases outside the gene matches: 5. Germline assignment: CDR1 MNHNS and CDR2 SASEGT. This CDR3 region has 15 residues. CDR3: CASSITGLAGDEQYF. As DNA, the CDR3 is TGTGCCAGCAGTATAACGGGACTAGCGGGAGACGAGCAGTACTTC.

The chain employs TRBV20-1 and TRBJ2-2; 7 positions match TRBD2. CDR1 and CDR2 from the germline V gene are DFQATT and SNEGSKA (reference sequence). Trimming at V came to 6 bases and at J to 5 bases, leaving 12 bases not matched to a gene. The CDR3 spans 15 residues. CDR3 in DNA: TGCAGTGCCCGGTCCGCGGGGGAGATAACCGGGGAGCTGTTTTTT. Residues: CSARSAGEITGELFF.

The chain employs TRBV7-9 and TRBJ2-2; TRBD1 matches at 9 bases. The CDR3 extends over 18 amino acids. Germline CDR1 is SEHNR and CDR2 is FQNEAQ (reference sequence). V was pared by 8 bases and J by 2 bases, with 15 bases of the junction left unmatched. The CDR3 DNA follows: TGTGCCAGCCTAAAATTCACGCCGGGACAGGGCAACACCGGGGAGCTGTTTTTT. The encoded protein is CASLKFTPGQGNTGELFF. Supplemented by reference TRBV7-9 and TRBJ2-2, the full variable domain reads DTGVSQNPRHKITKRGQNVTFRCDPISEHNRLYWYRQTLGQGPEFLTYFQNEAQLEKSRLLSDRFSAERPKGSFSTLEIQRTEQGDSAMYLCASLKFTPGQGNTGELFFGEGSRLTVL.

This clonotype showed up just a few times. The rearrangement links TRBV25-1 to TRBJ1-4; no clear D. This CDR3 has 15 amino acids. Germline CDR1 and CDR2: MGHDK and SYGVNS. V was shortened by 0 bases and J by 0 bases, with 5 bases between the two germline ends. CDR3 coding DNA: TGTGCCAGCAGTGAATATTGGTCAACTAATGAAAAACTGTTTTTT. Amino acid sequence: CASSEYWSTNEKLFF.

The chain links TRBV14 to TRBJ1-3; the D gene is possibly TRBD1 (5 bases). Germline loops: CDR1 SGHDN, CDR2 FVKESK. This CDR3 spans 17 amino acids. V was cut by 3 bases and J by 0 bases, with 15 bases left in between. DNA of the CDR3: TGTGCCAGCAGCCAGGTTGCAGCGACAGTCTCTGGAAACACCATATATTTT. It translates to CASSQVAATVSGNTIYF.

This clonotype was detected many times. CDR3 coding DNA: TGTGCCAGCAGTTTTGGTGGGAGCTTGAACAATGAGCAGTTCTTC. Amino acid sequence: CASSFGGSLNNEQFF. The rearrangement joins TRBV27 to TRBJ2-1; D might be TRBD2 (5 bases). Per germline, CDR1 MNHEY and CDR2 SMNVEV (reference sequence). The CDR3 runs to 15 residues. Trimming shortened V by 3 bases and J by 5 bases, and 14 bases separated the two germline ends.

CDR3 protein: CASSPPPGTPEEDTIYF. The CDR3 DNA is TGTGCCAGCTCACCACCGCCCGGGACACCAGAGGAGGACACCATATATTTT. This chain joins TRBV18 and TRBJ1-3; D is perhaps TRBD1 (6 bases). V was trimmed by 0 bases and J by 8 bases, leaving 20 bases between them. This CDR3 has 17 amino acids. CDR1 is KGHSH and CDR2 is LQKENI in the germline V gene.

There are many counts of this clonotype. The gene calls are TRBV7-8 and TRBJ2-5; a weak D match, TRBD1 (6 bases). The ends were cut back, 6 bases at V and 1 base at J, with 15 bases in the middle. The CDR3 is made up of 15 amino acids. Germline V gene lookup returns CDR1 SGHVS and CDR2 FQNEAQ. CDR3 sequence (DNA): TGTGCCAGCAGACCTAAACAGGGATTCCAAGAGACCCAGTACTTC. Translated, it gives CASRPKQGFQETQYF.

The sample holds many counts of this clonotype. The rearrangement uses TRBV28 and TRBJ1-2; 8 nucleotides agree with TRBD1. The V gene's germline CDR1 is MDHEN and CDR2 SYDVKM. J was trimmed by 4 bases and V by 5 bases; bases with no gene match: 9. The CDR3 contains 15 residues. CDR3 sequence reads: CASSNTGGNFYGYTF. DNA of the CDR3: TGTGCCAGCAGTAACACAGGGGGAAACTTCTATGGCTACACCTTC.

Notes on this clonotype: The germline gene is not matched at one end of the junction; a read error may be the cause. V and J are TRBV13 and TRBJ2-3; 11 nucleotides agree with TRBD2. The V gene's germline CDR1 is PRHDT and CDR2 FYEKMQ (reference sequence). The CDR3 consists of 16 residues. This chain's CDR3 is CASSPLLAGGVDTQYF. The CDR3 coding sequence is TGCGCCAGCAGCCCTCTCCTAGCGGGAGGTGTAGATACGCAGTATTTT.

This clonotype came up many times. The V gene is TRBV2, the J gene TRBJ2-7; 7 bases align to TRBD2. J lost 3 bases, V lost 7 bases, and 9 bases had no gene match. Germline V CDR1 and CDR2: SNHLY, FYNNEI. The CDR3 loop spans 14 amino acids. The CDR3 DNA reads TGTGCCAGCATTAACCGGGACTATGTCTACGAGCAGTACTTC. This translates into CASINRDYVYEQYF. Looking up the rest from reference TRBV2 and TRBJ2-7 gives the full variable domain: EPEVTQTPSHQVTQMGQEVILRCVPISNHLYFYWYRQILGQKVEFLVSFYNNEISEKSEIFDDQFSVERPDGSNFTLKIRSTKLEDSAMYFCASINRDYVYEQYFGPGTRLTVT.

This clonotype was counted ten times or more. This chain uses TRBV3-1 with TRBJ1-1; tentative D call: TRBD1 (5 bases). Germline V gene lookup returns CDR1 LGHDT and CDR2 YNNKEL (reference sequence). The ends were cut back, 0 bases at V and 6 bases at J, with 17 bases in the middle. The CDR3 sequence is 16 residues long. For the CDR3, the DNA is TGTGCCAGCAGCCAAGATAACGGATACGTAGGGGCTGAAGCTTTCTTT. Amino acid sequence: CASSQDNGYVGAEAFF. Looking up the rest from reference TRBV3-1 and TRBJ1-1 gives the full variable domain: DTAVSQTPKYLVTQMGNDKSIKCEQNLGHDTMYWYKQDSKKFLKIMFSYNNKELIINETVPNRFSPKSPDKAHLNLHINSLELGDSAVYFCASSQDNGYVGAEAFFGQGTRLTVV.

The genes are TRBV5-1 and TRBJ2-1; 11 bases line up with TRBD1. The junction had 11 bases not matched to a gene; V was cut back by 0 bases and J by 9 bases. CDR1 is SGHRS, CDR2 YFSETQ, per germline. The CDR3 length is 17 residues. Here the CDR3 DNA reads TGCGCCAGCAGCTTGGGAGGACAGGGGGCGCGATCAAGTGAGCAGTTCTTC. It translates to CASSLGGQGARSSEQFF.